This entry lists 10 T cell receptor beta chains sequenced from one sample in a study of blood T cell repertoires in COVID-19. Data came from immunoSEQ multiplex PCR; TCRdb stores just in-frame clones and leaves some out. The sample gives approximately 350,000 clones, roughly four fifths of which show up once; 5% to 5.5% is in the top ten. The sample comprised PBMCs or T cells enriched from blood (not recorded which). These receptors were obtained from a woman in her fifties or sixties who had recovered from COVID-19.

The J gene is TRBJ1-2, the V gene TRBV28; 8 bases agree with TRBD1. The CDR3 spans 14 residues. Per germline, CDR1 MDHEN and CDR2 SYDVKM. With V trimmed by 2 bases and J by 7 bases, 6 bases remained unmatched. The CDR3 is CASSLIGQGGGYTF. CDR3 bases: TGTGCCAGCAGTTTAATCGGACAGGGCGGTGGCTACACCTTC.

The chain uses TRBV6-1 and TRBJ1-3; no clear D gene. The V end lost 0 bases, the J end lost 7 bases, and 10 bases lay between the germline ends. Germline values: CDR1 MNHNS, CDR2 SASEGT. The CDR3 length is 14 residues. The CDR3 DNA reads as TGTGCCAGCAGTGAAGCGCGAGGAGTGAACACCATATATTTT. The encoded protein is CASSEARGVNTIYF.

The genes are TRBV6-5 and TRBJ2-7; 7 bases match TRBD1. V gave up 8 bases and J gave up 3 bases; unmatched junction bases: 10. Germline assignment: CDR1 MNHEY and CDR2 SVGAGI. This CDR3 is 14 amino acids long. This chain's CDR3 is CASGDQQGFYEQYF. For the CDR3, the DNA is TGTGCCAGCGGGGATCAACAGGGGTTCTACGAGCAGTACTTC.

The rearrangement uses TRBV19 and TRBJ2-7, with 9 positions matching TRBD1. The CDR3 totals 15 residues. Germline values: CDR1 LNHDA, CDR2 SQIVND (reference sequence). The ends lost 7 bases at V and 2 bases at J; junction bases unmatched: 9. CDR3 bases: TGTGCCAGTACCCTAGGGACAGGGCAAACCTACGAGCAGTACTTC. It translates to CASTLGTGQTYEQYF.

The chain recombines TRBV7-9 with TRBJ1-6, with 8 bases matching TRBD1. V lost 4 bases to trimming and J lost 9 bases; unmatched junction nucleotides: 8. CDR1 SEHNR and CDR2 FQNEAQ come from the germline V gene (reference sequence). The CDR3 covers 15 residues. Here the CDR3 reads CASSSETGAASPLHF. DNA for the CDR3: TGTGCCAGCAGCTCAGAGACAGGGGCGGCTTCACCCCTCCACTTT.

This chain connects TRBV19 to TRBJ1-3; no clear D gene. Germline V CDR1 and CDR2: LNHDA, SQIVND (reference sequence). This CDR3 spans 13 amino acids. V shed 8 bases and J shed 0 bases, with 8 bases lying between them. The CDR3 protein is CASQYSSGNTIYF. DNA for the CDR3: TGTGCCAGTCAGTACAGCTCTGGAAACACCATATATTTT.

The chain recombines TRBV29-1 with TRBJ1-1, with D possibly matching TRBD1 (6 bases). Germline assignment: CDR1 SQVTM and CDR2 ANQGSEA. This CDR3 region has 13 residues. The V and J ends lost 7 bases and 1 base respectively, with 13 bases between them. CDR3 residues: CSANRARNTEAFF. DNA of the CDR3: TGCAGCGCCAACAGGGCAAGGAACACTGAAGCTTTCTTT.

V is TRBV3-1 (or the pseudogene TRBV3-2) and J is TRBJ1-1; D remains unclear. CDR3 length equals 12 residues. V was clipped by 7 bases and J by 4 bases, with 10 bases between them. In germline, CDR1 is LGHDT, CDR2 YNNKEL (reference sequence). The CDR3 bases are TGTGCCAGCACGGGGTGGAGCACTGAAGCTTTCTTT. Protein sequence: CASTGWSTEAFF.

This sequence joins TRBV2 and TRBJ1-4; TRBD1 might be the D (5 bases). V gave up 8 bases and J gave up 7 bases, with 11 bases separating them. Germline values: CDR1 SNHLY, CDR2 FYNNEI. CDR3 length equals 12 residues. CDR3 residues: CASLGGFEKLFF. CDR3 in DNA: TGTGCCAGCCTGGGGGGTTTTGAAAAACTGTTTTTT. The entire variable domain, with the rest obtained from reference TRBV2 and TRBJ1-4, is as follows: EPEVTQTPSHQVTQMGQEVILRCVPISNHLYFYWYRQILGQKVEFLVSFYNNEISEKSEIFDDQFSVERPDGSNFTLKIRSTKLEDSAMYFCASLGGFEKLFFGSGTQLSVL.

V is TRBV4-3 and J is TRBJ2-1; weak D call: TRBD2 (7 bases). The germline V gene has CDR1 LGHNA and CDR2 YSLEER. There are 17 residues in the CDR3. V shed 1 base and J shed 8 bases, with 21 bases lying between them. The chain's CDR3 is CASSQARGGGPSDEQFF. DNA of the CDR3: TGCGCCAGCAGCCAAGCACGAGGGGGAGGGCCTTCCGATGAGCAGTTCTTC.